These 13 T cell receptor beta chains originate from one sample sequenced in a study of cytomegalovirus exposure and HLA in healthy donors. The PCR was carried out with 60 Vbeta primers and 13 Jbeta primers. Here immunoSEQ multiplex PCR was the method, and the copy in TCRdb shows in-frame clones only, minus some. Of 150,000 to 200,000 clones in the sample, approximately 70% were seen once. The sequenced sample consisted of PBMCs. The receptors here all came from a woman aged 40 to 55 in good health and CMV-seropositive.

A few counts support this clone. The rearrangement links TRBV4-3 to TRBJ1-2; 8 positions match TRBD1. The germline CDR1 and CDR2 sequences are LGHNA and YSLEER. The CDR3 is 16 residues long. After removal of 1 base from V and 8 bases from J, the junction contained 12 bases not matched to a gene. The CDR3 protein is CASSQGEDRVSGGYTF. CDR3 nucleotide sequence: TGCGCCAGCAGCCAAGGGGAGGACAGGGTGAGCGGCGGCTACACCTTC.

This CDR3 reads CASSPDLAGGETQYF. DNA of the CDR3: TGTGCCAGCAGCCCCGACCTAGCGGGGGGGGAGACCCAGTACTTC. The rearrangement links TRBV7-2 to TRBJ2-5; 12 positions match TRBD2. This CDR3 spans 15 amino acids. Germline V gives CDR1 SGHTA, CDR2 FQGNSA. The J segment lost 5 bases and the V segment lost 5 bases, leaving 6 bases of the junction unmatched. Complete variable domain (other parts from reference TRBV7-2 and TRBJ2-5): GAGVSQSPSNKVTEKGKDVELRCDPISGHTALYWYRQSLGQGLEFLIYFQGNSAPDKSGLPSDRFSAERTGGSVSTLTIQRTQQEDSAVYLCASSPDLAGGETQYFGPGTRLLVL.

The genes are TRBV28 and TRBJ1-1, with 7 bases matching TRBD1. The V segment lost 6 bases and the J segment 5 bases; nucleotides outside the gene matches: 9. CDR1 and CDR2 (germline): MDHEN, SYDVKM. This CDR3 is built from 14 residues. The CDR3 coding sequence is TGTGCCAGCAGCCTGCCAGGGGGAGTGACTGAAGCTTTCTTT. Translation gives CASSLPGGVTEAFF.

The rearrangement uses TRBV2 and TRBJ2-3; possible D gene TRBD1, 5 bases. The CDR3 extends over 13 amino acids. Germline assignment: CDR1 SNHLY and CDR2 FYNNEI. With 10 bases removed from V and 2 bases from J, the gap between germline ends came to 13 bases. CDR3 region: CAITLGVTDTQYF. CDR3 sequence (DNA): TGTGCCATCACCCTAGGGGTCACAGATACGCAGTATTTT.

The chain combines TRBV10-3 with TRBJ1-2; D is perhaps TRBD1 (5 bases). The germline CDR1 and CDR2 sequences are ENHRY and SYGVKD. CDR3 size: 16 residues. Trimming took 6 bases from V and 4 from J, leaving 21 bases between them. The CDR3 DNA reads TGTGCCATCAGGACACGGGGAGGGGCTCAGATCTATGGCTACACCTTC. It yields the protein CAIRTRGGAQIYGYTF.

The chain links TRBV5-1 to TRBJ2-2, with D perhaps matching TRBD1 (8 bases). V lost 2 bases and J lost 6, with 20 bases in between. Per the germline V gene, CDR1 is SGHRS and CDR2 is YFSETQ. This CDR3 is built from 17 residues. The CDR3 loop reads CASSFRRTGRGAGELFF. DNA for the CDR3: TGCGCCAGCAGCTTTCGACGGACAGGGAGGGGTGCCGGGGAGCTGTTTTTT.

This clone was recorded a few times. Compared with germline, one end of the junction differs, possibly owing to a read error. This chain links TRBV4-2 with TRBJ1-5, with D possibly matching TRBD1 (5 bases). CDR1 and CDR2 (germline): LGHNA, YNFKEQ. CDR3 size: 16 residues. In nucleotides, the CDR3 is TGTGCCAGCAGCCAAGAGGGGGGAGGGAGGGAACAGCCCCAGAATTTT. It is translated as CASSQEGGGREQPQNF.

CDR3 residues: CASSLAPRDTDTQYF. The CDR3 bases are TGTGCCAGCAGCCTTGCCCCTAGAGACACAGATACGCAGTATTTT. The V gene is TRBV11-2, the J gene TRBJ2-3; no reliable D call. From germline, CDR1 is SGHAT and CDR2 FQNNGV. This CDR3 has 15 residues. Trimming pared 5 bases from V and 2 bases from J, leaving 14 bases between.

For this clone: Other nucleotide sequences in the sample specify the same CDR3. The rearrangement uses TRBV29-1 and TRBJ2-1; 13 bases agree with TRBD2. Germline V gene lookup returns CDR1 SQVTM and CDR2 ANQGSEA. The J segment lost 9 bases and the V segment lost 1 base, leaving 0 bases of the junction unmatched. This CDR3 region has 13 residues. CDR3 protein: CSVEGLAGGEQFF. The CDR3 DNA reads TGCAGCGTTGAAGGACTAGCGGGAGGTGAGCAGTTCTTC.

V gene TRBV6-1 combines with J gene TRBJ1-1; 7 nucleotides line up with TRBD1. The CDR3 consists of 14 residues. After removal of 7 bases from V and 1 base from J, the junction contained 6 bases not matched to a gene. Per germline, CDR1 MNHNS and CDR2 SASEGT. CDR3 amino acids: CASNQGGENTEAFF. Here the CDR3 DNA reads TGTGCCAGCAACCAGGGGGGAGAGAACACTGAAGCTTTCTTT.

The genes are TRBV19 and TRBJ2-5, with 8 bases identical to TRBD2. Germline trimming cut 7 bases from V and 3 bases from J; bases unmatched to any gene: 10. This CDR3 region has 15 residues. CDR1 is LNHDA and CDR2 is SQIVND in the germline V gene (reference sequence). The CDR3, as DNA: TGTGCCAGTACTCCCGGGGGGGGTCTAAAAGAGACCCAGTACTTC. Translated, it gives CASTPGGGLKETQYF.

The V and J genes are TRBV5-4 and TRBJ2-1; 9 bases are shared with TRBD1. The germline CDR1 and CDR2 sequences are SGHNT and YYREEE (reference sequence). V was pared by 3 bases and J by 6 bases, with 4 bases of the junction left unmatched. This CDR3 spans 14 amino acids. This CDR3 reads CASSSPGQGNEQFF. CDR3 sequence (DNA): TGTGCCAGCAGCTCTCCGGGACAGGGCAATGAGCAGTTCTTC. The full variable domain, completed using reference TRBV5-4 and TRBJ2-1, is ETGVTQSPTHLIKTRGQQVTLRCSSQSGHNTVSWYQQALGQGPQFIFQYYREEENGRGNFPPRFSGLQFPNYSSELNVNALELDDSALYLCASSSPGQGNEQFFGPGTRLTVL.

The chain uses TRBV7-9 and TRBJ1-1; no firm D call. CDR3 size: 16 residues. The germline V gene encodes CDR1 SEHNR and CDR2 FQNEAQ (reference sequence). The V end lost 1 base, the J end lost 2 bases, and 14 bases lay between the germline ends. The CDR3 is CASSLGAARPNTEAFF. In DNA form, the CDR3 reads TGTGCCAGCAGCTTAGGGGCAGCACGGCCTAACACTGAAGCTTTCTTT.